This T cell receptor (beta chain) stems from a study of post-analysis software for immune sequencing data. Per the germline V gene, CDR1 is MGHRA and CDR2 is YSYEKL. Between the trimmed V and J ends, which lost 5 bases and 1 base, there was a span of 13 bases. CDR3 length equals 15 residues. Carried by the TCR beta cDNA libraries were unique molecular identifiers. Using its own MiXCR run on the PCR reads, TCRdb lists one record per CDR3 protein. This table holds about 430,000 distinct CDR3 sequences, approximately 38% found once. Study-wide points: Four or five TRBV segments, TRBV5-6, TRBV5-1 and TRBV20-1 among them, were found more frequent in patients than controls.

This clonotype was counted a few times. Its antigen remains unidentified. This rearrangement joins TRBV4-1 to TRBJ2-3; D uncertain. The sequence was obtained from a girl aged 2-10 years with multiple sclerosis. Sequencing was performed on blood. The CDR3 nucleotides read TGCGCCAGCAGCAACTCGCCCGCGGGCACAGATACGCAGTATTTT. Protein sequence: CASSNSPAGTDTQYF.